Below are 7 T cell receptor beta chains sequenced from a single sample in a study of lymphopenia after photon versus proton radiotherapy (dated by TCRdb to about 2019). Library preparation was by the immunoSEQ multiplex PCR assay. TCRdb re-hosts the immuneACCESS table, in-frame sequences only. Its copies lack some clones; in the studies checked, an unresolved V gene accounts for under half of them, and the cause for the rest is not known. Across this sample there are roughly 25,000 clones, with around 85% seen only once. The biggest ten clones account for roughly 5.2% of the sample. Sequenced material: peripheral blood, taken from a patient treated with photon-based radiotherapy. Receptors were obtained from a man in his thirties or forties with gastric cancer.

The CDR3 DNA follows: TGTGCCAGCAGCCCAGGGGACAGGGTTGAAGCTTTCTTT. It yields the protein CASSPGDRVEAFF. The chain links TRBV6-5 to TRBJ1-1; TRBD1 matches 9 bases. Germline CDR1 is MNHEY and CDR2 is SVGAGI. This CDR3 has 13 amino acids. V dropped 6 bases and J dropped 7; count of bases not matched to a gene: 6.

This clone appeared once. The chain couples TRBV10-3 to TRBJ2-3, with TRBD2 identical over 9 bases. Germline lookup yields CDR1 ENHRY and CDR2 SYGVKD. The CDR3 sequence is 15 residues long. Losses at the gene ends were 10 bases for V and 3 bases for J; bases not matched to a gene: 11. The CDR3 nucleotides are TGTGCCACGTCTGCGGGGGGGCCTGTAACAGATACGCAGTATTTT. Amino acid sequence: CATSAGGPVTDTQYF.

This chain links TRBV5-1 with TRBJ2-2; D call uncertain. Germline V gene lookup returns CDR1 SGHRS and CDR2 YFSETQ. V was pared by 3 bases and J by 3 bases, with 12 bases between. This CDR3 has 15 residues. Here the CDR3 DNA reads TGCGCCAGCAGCTCCACGGAGACGCACACCGGGGAGCTGTTTTTT. It yields the protein CASSSTETHTGELFF.

The chain is built from TRBV6-5 and TRBJ2-7; D may be TRBD1 or TRBD2 (5 bases each). Per the germline V gene, CDR1 is MNHEY and CDR2 is SVGAGI. The CDR3 sequence is 14 residues long. Trimming removed 2 bases from V and 6 bases from J, with 14 bases in between. This CDR3 is CASSYRERGSEQYF. CDR3 in DNA: TGTGCCAGCAGTTACAGGGAGAGGGGCTCCGAGCAGTACTTC.

The CDR3 spells CASSLGESSGSYNEQFF. Here the CDR3 DNA reads TGTGCCAGCAGCTTAGGGGAAAGTAGCGGGAGCTACAATGAGCAGTTCTTC. V gene TRBV7-2 combines with J gene TRBJ2-1, with 9 bases fitting TRBD2. The CDR3 extends over 17 amino acids. Per germline, CDR1 SGHTA and CDR2 FQGNSA. V gave up 1 base and J gave up 3 bases; unmatched junction bases: 7.

The chain combines TRBV10-3 with TRBJ2-3; D not resolved. Germline CDR1 ENHRY, CDR2 SYGVKD. V was clipped by 5 bases and J by 2 bases, with 8 bases between them. The CDR3 has 13 residues. The CDR3 region is CAISYRLTDTQYF. CDR3 nucleotide sequence: TGTGCCATCAGTTACCGCCTCACAGATACGCAGTATTTT.

This chain uses TRBV15 with TRBJ2-7, with D uncertain. The germline V gene has CDR1 LNHNV and CDR2 YYDKDF (reference sequence). V lost 0 bases, J lost 3 bases, and 3 bases lay in between. This CDR3 region has 12 residues. CDR3 amino acids: CATSRDYYEQYF. Written as DNA, the CDR3 is TGTGCCACCAGCAGAGACTACTACGAGCAGTACTTC.